The rows below give T cell receptor beta chains drawn from one sample of a study of identical twins. Each CDR3 protein is one row after TCRdb ran MiXCR on the 5' RACE reads. The sample yields 510,000 or so distinct CDR3 sequences, over 12% seen once. The data also belong to a second study, concerning yellow fever vaccine responses in identical twins.

Sequencing was performed on CD4+ T cells sorted from blood. Receptors originate from a woman aged 18 to 35 in good health. Both conserved end residues are part of each CDR3. A D gene is named only where the DNA matches it firmly. Only part of the rows carry a size: once, few, many, or a class if the clone is expanded.

CDR3 DNA | CDR3 protein | J gene | V gene | D gene | clone size
TGTGCCACCAGTGAGACTGGGACAGTCCAAGAGACCCAGTACTTC | CATSETGTVQETQYF | TRBJ2-5 | TRBV24-1 | TRBD1 | few
TGTGCCAGCAGTTACTCTCTGGCTAGCGGGAGGGTTTCGGGGGAGACCCAGTACTTC | CASSYSLASGRVSGETQYF | TRBJ2-5 | TRBV6-5 | TRBD2 | NA
TGTGCCACCAGTGATGAATCCCGGGACAGGAACAATGAGCAGTTCTTC | CATSDESRDRNNEQFF | TRBJ2-1 | TRBV24-1 | TRBD1 | NA
TGTGCCAGCAGCCGGTCGGTAGGCGATATTTACGAGCAGTACTTC | CASSRSVGDIYEQYF | TRBJ2-7 | TRBV27 | NA | NA
TGTGCCAGCAGCTTAGTCTCCGGGCCTCTAGCCAAAAACATTCAGTACTTC | CASSLVSGPLAKNIQYF | TRBJ2-4 | TRBV7-2 | NA | NA
TGTGCCAGCAGCTCTCAGCCAGCGGACACCGGTCAGACCCAGTACTTC | CASSSQPADTGQTQYF | TRBJ2-5 | TRBV7-7 | NA | NA
TGTGCCACCCGACCGGGGGGCGGGAGCACAGATACGCAGTATTTT | CATRPGGGSTDTQYF | TRBJ2-3 | TRBV10-3 | NA | few
TGTGCCAGCAGCTATAGCCGGACTAGCCACTCTGGGGCCAACGTCCTGACTTTC | CASSYSRTSHSGANVLTF | TRBJ2-6 | TRBV7-8 | TRBD2 | few
TGTGCCATCAGTGAGACTAGCGGCCAAGAGACCCAGTACTTC | CAISETSGQETQYF | TRBJ2-5 | TRBV10-3 | TRBD2 | NA
TGCGCCAGCAGCCCCTGGGACAGTAGGTCCGATGGCTACACCTTC | CASSPWDSRSDGYTF | TRBJ1-2 | TRBV5-1 | TRBD1 | few
TGCAGTGCTAGAGTCCTGACTAGCGGGGGACCCTACAATGAGCAGTTCTTC | CSARVLTSGGPYNEQFF | TRBJ2-1 | TRBV20-1 | TRBD2 | few
TGTGCCAGCAGTACGTCCGGGATAGCGGGAGGGTGGAACATTCAGTACTTC | CASSTSGIAGGWNIQYF | TRBJ2-4 | TRBV27 | TRBD2 | NA
TGTGCCAGCTCACCACCGTGGGGACAGAAGAACACCGGGGAGCTGTTTTTT | CASSPPWGQKNTGELFF | TRBJ2-2 | TRBV18 | TRBD1 | few